Shown below are 32 T cell receptor beta chains from a single sample sequenced in a study of T cell responses to AZD1222 COVID-19 vaccine. Sequencing used immunoSEQ multiplex PCR; TCRdb keeps in-frame clones, though not all of them. The sample consists of more than 150,000 clones, roughly 94% of them appearing once. The sequencing here drew on peripheral blood, taken 28 days after the second AZD1222 dose. All receptors come from an adult who received the AZD1222 COVID-19 vaccine.

The chain joins TRBV9 to TRBJ1-5; D unclear. Between the trimmed V and J ends, which lost 0 bases and 2 bases, there was a span of 9 bases. Germline V gene data show CDR1 as SGDLS and CDR2 as YYNGEE. The CDR3 spans 15 residues. CDR3 amino acids: CASSVEHGGNQPQHF. In nucleotides, the CDR3 is TGTGCCAGCAGCGTAGAACATGGGGGCAATCAGCCCCAGCATTTT.

V gene TRBV7-6 combines with J gene TRBJ2-7, with 11 positions matching TRBD2. CDR3 length: 15 residues. V dropped 0 bases and J dropped 4; count of bases not matched to a gene: 2. CDR1 and CDR2 from the germline V gene are SGHVS and FNYEAQ. The CDR3 DNA is TGTGCCAGCAGCTTAGCAACTAGCGGGGGTTACGAGCAGTACTTC. Translating gives CASSLATSGGYEQYF.

This clone has just a few counts. The rearrangement joins TRBV7-3 to TRBJ1-5; D is uncertain. The CDR3 covers 17 residues. V was trimmed by 1 base and J by 9 bases, leaving 22 bases between them. Germline CDR1 SGHTA, CDR2 FQGTGA. The CDR3 loop reads CASSLSWSQLPFLPQHF. The CDR3 bases are TGTGCCAGCAGCTTAAGCTGGTCACAGCTCCCCTTCCTGCCCCAGCATTTT.

This rearrangement joins TRBV20-1 to TRBJ1-5; D gene ambiguous. Germline values: CDR1 DFQATT, CDR2 SNEGSKA (reference sequence). The CDR3 consists of 15 residues. Trimming shortened V by 3 bases and J by 2 bases, and 14 bases separated the two germline ends. The DNA for the CDR3 is TGCAGTGCTAGTCTAGGACCGCAGGGCAATCAGCCCCAGCATTTT. It is translated as CSASLGPQGNQPQHF.

This chain connects TRBV6-6 to TRBJ2-7; D remains unclear. The CDR3 totals 13 residues. Germline CDR1 reads MNHNY; CDR2 reads SVGAGI (reference sequence). V lost 2 bases to trimming and J lost 1 base, with 6 bases between them. Here the CDR3 DNA reads TGTGCCAGCAGTTACCAGAATTCCTACGAGCAGTACTTC. Translation gives CASSYQNSYEQYF.

This rearrangement joins TRBV5-4 to TRBJ2-1; D is unclear. The length of the CDR3 is 15 residues. V lost 4 bases and J lost 5, with 16 bases in between. Per the germline V gene, CDR1 is SGHNT and CDR2 is YYREEE (reference sequence). The CDR3 DNA is TGTGCCAGCAGCCCCCCTTTGGGAAGCCACAATGAGCAGTTCTTC. This codes for CASSPPLGSHNEQFF.

The gene calls are TRBV9 and TRBJ2-3; D unresolved. CDR1 and CDR2 (germline): SGDLS, YYNGEE. The length of the CDR3 is 15 residues. V was cut by 0 bases and J by 1 base, with 9 bases left in between. CDR3 region: CASSVESHGTDTQYF. CDR3 nucleotides: TGTGCCAGCAGCGTAGAGAGTCACGGCACAGATACGCAGTATTTT.

The CDR3 region has the DNA TGTGCCAGCAGCTTAGATTTATACAATGAGCAGTTCTTC. It translates to CASSLDLYNEQFF. The rearrangement uses TRBV7-3 and TRBJ2-1; D not resolved. Trimming took 2 bases from V and 4 from J, leaving 6 bases between them. This CDR3 spans 13 amino acids. CDR1 SGHTA and CDR2 FQGTGA come from the germline V gene.

The rearrangement links TRBV9 to TRBJ1-3, with a possible D match to TRBD1 (5 bases). Trimming took off 3 bases at V and 6 bases at J, with 10 bases between the two ends. The CDR3 contains 13 residues. The V gene's germline CDR1 is SGDLS and CDR2 YYNGEE. CDR3 sequence (DNA): TGTGCCAGCAGCGCTCCGACAGAAAACACCATATATTTT. This translates into CASSAPTENTIYF.

The genes are TRBV27 and TRBJ1-1; 9 bases fit TRBD1. The V and J ends lost 5 bases and 8 bases, in that order; junction bases with no gene match: 12. There are 15 residues in the CDR3. Per germline, CDR1 MNHEY and CDR2 SMNVEV (reference sequence). The CDR3 loop is CASSPYPPGQGEAFF. CDR3 nucleotide sequence: TGTGCCAGCAGTCCTTACCCCCCGGGACAGGGAGAAGCTTTCTTT.

The V call is TRBV19, the J call TRBJ1-1; D is uncertain. V was pared by 5 bases and J by 1 base, with 17 bases between. Germline loops: CDR1 LNHDA, CDR2 SQIVND (reference sequence). The CDR3 contains 16 residues. The CDR3: CASSLYPIQGNTEAFF. CDR3 nucleotide sequence: TGTGCCAGTAGTCTCTACCCGATCCAAGGGAACACTGAAGCTTTCTTT.

This clone occurred once. V gene TRBV7-7 combines with J gene TRBJ2-1, with TRBD2 as a possible D gene (7 bases). The CDR3 is made up of 15 amino acids. Trimming took 0 bases from V and 8 from J, leaving 14 bases between them. The germline gives CDR1 SSHAT, CDR2 FNYEAQ (reference sequence). The CDR3 here is CASSLAGGPFYEQFF. The CDR3 DNA follows: TGTGCCAGCAGCTTAGCGGGGGGGCCCTTTTATGAGCAGTTCTTC.

The chain recombines TRBV2 with TRBJ1-2; D is unresolved. Germline V gene data show CDR1 as SNHLY and CDR2 as FYNNEI. The CDR3 has 12 amino acids. V was shortened by 2 bases and J by 4 bases, with 5 bases between the two germline ends. The DNA of the CDR3 is TGTGCCAGCAGTGAATTTAGCTATGGCTACACCTTC. It codes for CASSEFSYGYTF. Variable domain in full (rest from reference TRBV2 and TRBJ1-2): EPEVTQTPSHQVTQMGQEVILRCVPISNHLYFYWYRQILGQKVEFLVSFYNNEISEKSEIFDDQFSVERPDGSNFTLKIRSTKLEDSAMYFCASSEFSYGYTFGSGTRLTVV.

The chain employs TRBV9 and TRBJ2-1; D is ambiguous. Trimming removed 4 bases from V and 15 bases from J, with 14 bases in between. Looked up from germline, CDR1 is SGDLS and CDR2 is YYNGEE. The CDR3 is 11 residues long. The chain's CDR3 is CASSPEVVLFF. The CDR3 bases are TGTGCCAGCAGCCCAGAGGTCGTCCTGTTCTTC.

CDR3 residues: CASSSGPGAEAFF. The CDR3 nucleotides read TGTGCCAGCTCATCGGGACCGGGCGCTGAAGCTTTCTTT. V usage is TRBV18 and J usage is TRBJ1-1, with D maybe TRBD1 (5 bases). This CDR3 contains 13 residues. Trimming removed 5 bases from V and 6 bases from J, with 13 bases in between. Germline CDR1 is KGHSH and CDR2 is LQKENI.

This chain links TRBV4-1 with TRBJ2-1; 10 bases are a match to TRBD2. Germline CDR1 MGHRA, CDR2 YSYEKL. The CDR3 is made up of 14 amino acids. Trimming took 0 bases from V and 13 from J; bases not matched to a gene: 6. The CDR3 reads CASSQDRSGGPQFF. The CDR3 DNA reads as TGCGCCAGCAGCCAAGACCGTAGCGGGGGGCCACAGTTCTTC.

Concerning this clone itself: Other DNA sequences in this sample translate to the same CDR3. The chain uses TRBV7-2 and TRBJ1-6; D gene unclear. Germline CDR1 is SGHTA and CDR2 is FQGNSA. This CDR3 is built from 15 residues. Trimming shortened V by 2 bases and J by 1 base, and 6 bases separated the two germline ends. The CDR3 coding sequence is TGTGCCAGCAGCTTAAAAGGATCCTATAATTCACCCCTCCACTTT. Residues: CASSLKGSYNSPLHF.

The DNA for the CDR3 is TGTGCCAGCAGCCTGACGCCTCTACAGGGCTCGGCTTTCTTT. Translating gives CASSLTPLQGSAFF. The chain employs TRBV11-2 and TRBJ1-1, with a tentative D call TRBD1 (6 bases). V was cut by 5 bases and J by 11 bases, with 21 bases left in between. The CDR3 runs to 14 residues. Germline V CDR1 and CDR2: SGHAT, FQNNGV.

This clone was found once. The CDR3 reads CASSQDLTVHNTEAFF. In nucleotides, the CDR3 is TGTGCCAGCAGCCAAGATCTGACAGTGCACAACACTGAAGCTTTCTTT. This chain links TRBV3-1 (or the pseudogene TRBV3-2) with TRBJ1-1, with D possibly matching TRBD1 (5 bases). Trimming shortened V by 0 bases and J by 2 bases, and 13 bases separated the two germline ends. Germline lookup yields CDR1 LGHDT and CDR2 YNNKEL (reference sequence). This CDR3 spans 16 amino acids.

The CDR3, as DNA: TGTGCCAGTGTACCTCGTAGGGGGGGCCAAAGGACTGAAGCTTTCTTT. Its translation is CASVPRRGGQRTEAFF. The chain has TRBV27 and TRBJ1-1; perhaps TRBD1 as D (6 bases). Germline assignment: CDR1 MNHEY and CDR2 SMNVEV (reference sequence). Trimming removed 9 bases from V and 5 bases from J, with 25 bases in between. This CDR3 is built from 16 residues.

This clone was found once. The V and J genes are TRBV24-1 and TRBJ1-2; D gene uncertain. In germline, CDR1 is KGHDR, CDR2 SFDVKD. V lost 0 bases to trimming and J lost 6 bases, with 4 bases between them. The CDR3 consists of 12 residues. CDR3 DNA: TGTGCCACCAGTGATTTGCTTGATGGCTACACCTTC. It translates to CATSDLLDGYTF.

This clone was detected once. This chain joins TRBV19 and TRBJ1-5; no firm D call. The CDR3 length is 15 residues. V was clipped by 3 bases and J by 2 bases, with 11 bases between them. The germline CDR1 and CDR2 sequences are LNHDA and SQIVND (reference sequence). The CDR3 DNA sequence: TGTGCCAGTAGTATTCCGGGTAGAGGCAATCAGCCCCAGCATTTT. It translates to CASSIPGRGNQPQHF. Based on the CDR3 plus reference TRBV19 and TRBJ1-5, the full variable domain is DGGITQSPKYLFRKEGQNVTLSCEQNLNHDAMYWYRQDPGQGLRLIYYSQIVNDFQKGDIAEGYSVSREKKESFPLTVTSAQKNPTAFYLCASSIPGRGNQPQHFGDGTRLSIL.

This chain joins TRBV6-5 and TRBJ1-2; 8 nucleotides align to TRBD1. The V gene's germline CDR1 is MNHEY and CDR2 SVGAGI. This CDR3 contains 15 residues. With 5 bases clipped from V and 5 bases from J, the junction kept 10 bases outside the gene matches. Here the CDR3 reads CASSPRDRRIYGYTF. CDR3 nucleotides: TGTGCCAGCAGTCCCCGGGACAGGAGGATTTATGGCTACACCTTC.

The chain employs TRBV24-1 and TRBJ2-3; 8 bases are shared with TRBD2. The CDR3 is made up of 17 amino acids. From germline, CDR1 is KGHDR and CDR2 SFDVKD. The trim removed 3 bases at V and 2 bases at J, leaving 9 bases unmatched. The CDR3 sequence is CATSDPGTRGATDTQYF. Here the CDR3 DNA reads TGTGCCACCAGTGATCCGGGGACTAGAGGAGCCACAGATACGCAGTATTTT.

This chain connects TRBV7-3 to TRBJ1-1; weak D call: TRBD1 (5 bases). Trimming left V 1 base short and J 3 bases short, with 12 bases between. Germline-derived CDR1 and CDR2 are SGHTA and FQGTGA. CDR3 length: 15 residues. The CDR3 sequence: CASSLIAGGDTEAFF. The CDR3 nucleotides are TGTGCCAGCAGCTTAATCGCTGGAGGGGACACTGAAGCTTTCTTT.

This clone was found once. The rearrangement uses TRBV15 and TRBJ2-1, with 7 bases identical to TRBD2. The CDR3 is 19 amino acids. Germline CDR1 reads LNHNV; CDR2 reads YYDKDF (reference sequence). Trimming at V came to 5 bases and at J to 1 base, leaving 17 bases not matched to a gene. CDR3 region: CATSENKRFGRRSYNEQFF. Here the CDR3 DNA reads TGTGCCACCAGCGAGAACAAGAGGTTCGGGAGGAGATCCTACAATGAGCAGTTCTTC.

The V and J genes are TRBV20-1 and TRBJ2-3; 7 bases align to TRBD2. V was pared by 3 bases and J by 1 base, with 4 bases of the junction left unmatched. Germline V gene lookup returns CDR1 DFQATT and CDR2 SNEGSKA (reference sequence). The CDR3 consists of 14 residues. The CDR3 protein is CSASILAGTDTQYF. CDR3 DNA sequence: TGCAGTGCTAGTATCCTAGCGGGCACAGATACGCAGTATTTT.

This clone was seen a single time. The rearrangement uses TRBV4-2 and TRBJ1-1; D remains ambiguous. The CDR3 sequence is 14 residues long. The germline V gene has CDR1 LGHNA and CDR2 YNFKEQ. With 0 bases removed from V and 5 bases from J, the gap between germline ends came to 10 bases. The CDR3 is CASSQDIGPTEAFF. As DNA, the CDR3 is TGTGCCAGCAGCCAAGATATTGGGCCGACTGAAGCTTTCTTT.

V is TRBV2 and J is TRBJ1-1; perhaps TRBD1 as D (6 bases). Germline values: CDR1 SNHLY, CDR2 FYNNEI. Trimming removed 7 bases from V and 3 bases from J, with 12 bases in between. CDR3 length: 13 amino acids. The CDR3 region is CASTLTGHTEAFF. CDR3 bases: TGTGCCAGCACACTTACAGGGCACACTGAAGCTTTCTTT.

The rearrangement joins TRBV7-2 to TRBJ2-1; the D gene could be TRBD1 or TRBD2 (5 bases each). Per the germline V gene, CDR1 is SGHTA and CDR2 is FQGNSA. The CDR3 totals 14 residues. V shed 4 bases and J shed 6 bases, with 13 bases lying between them. CDR3 loop: CASSSRDARNEQFF. The CDR3 nucleotides read TGTGCCAGCAGCTCTCGGGACGCGCGCAATGAGCAGTTCTTC.

This chain links TRBV28 with TRBJ1-3; unclear D gene. This CDR3 is 14 amino acids long. Per germline, CDR1 MDHEN and CDR2 SYDVKM. V lost 6 bases, J lost 2 bases, and 11 bases lay in between. The CDR3 region is CASRLYLPGNTIYF. CDR3 bases: TGTGCCAGCAGGCTTTATTTGCCTGGAAACACCATATATTTT.

This clone was detected once. This rearrangement joins TRBV11-2 to TRBJ2-5; D is undetermined. The V end lost 5 bases, the J end lost 4 bases, and 17 bases lay between the germline ends. The CDR3 runs 15 residues. Germline loops: CDR1 SGHAT, CDR2 FQNNGV. CDR3 in amino acids: CASSLTHRKGETQYF. CDR3 coding DNA: TGTGCCAGCAGCCTGACACACCGTAAGGGAGAGACCCAGTACTTC.